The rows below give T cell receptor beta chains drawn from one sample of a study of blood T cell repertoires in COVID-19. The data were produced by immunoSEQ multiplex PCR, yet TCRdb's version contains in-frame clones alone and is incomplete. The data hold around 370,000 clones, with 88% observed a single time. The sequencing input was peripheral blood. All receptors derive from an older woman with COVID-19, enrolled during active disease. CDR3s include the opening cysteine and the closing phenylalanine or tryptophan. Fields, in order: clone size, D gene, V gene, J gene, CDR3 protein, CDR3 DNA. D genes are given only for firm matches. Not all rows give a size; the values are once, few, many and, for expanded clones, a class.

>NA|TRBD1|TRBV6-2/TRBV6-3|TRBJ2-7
CASSYSKGALYEQYF
TGTGCCAGCAGTTACTCGAAGGGGGCTCTCTACGAGCAGTACTTC
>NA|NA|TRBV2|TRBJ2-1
CARTVTNEQFF
TGTGCCAGGACAGTTACGAATGAGCAGTTCTTC
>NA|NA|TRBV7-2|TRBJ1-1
CASSLKVGQTEAFF
TGTGCCAGCAGCTTAAAAGTGGGGCAGACTGAAGCTTTCTTT
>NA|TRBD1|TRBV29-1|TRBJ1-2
CSVGGQGIGHGYTF
TGCAGCGTCGGTGGACAGGGAATAGGACATGGCTACACCTTC
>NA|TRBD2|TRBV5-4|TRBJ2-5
CASSKGLARETQYF
TGTGCCAGCAGTAAGGGACTAGCGAGAGAGACCCAGTACTTC
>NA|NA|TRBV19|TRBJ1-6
CASSSGLNSPLHF
TGTGCCAGTAGTTCGGGACTTAATTCACCCCTCCACTTT
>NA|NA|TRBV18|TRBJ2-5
CASSPEETQYF
TGTGCCAGCTCACCGGAGGAGACCCAGTACTTC
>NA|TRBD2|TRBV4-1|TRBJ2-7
CASNWQMAGDYEQYF
TGCGCCAGCAACTGGCAAATGGCGGGGGACTACGAGCAGTACTTC
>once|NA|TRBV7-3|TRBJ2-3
CASSLSITDTQYF
TGTGCCAGCAGCTTATCAATCACAGATACGCAGTATTTT
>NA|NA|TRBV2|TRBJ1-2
CASSAWAGDGYTF
TGTGCCAGCAGTGCGTGGGCGGGGGATGGCTACACCTTC
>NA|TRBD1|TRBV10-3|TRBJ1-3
CAISESTIRQGGPYGNTIYF
TGTGCCATCAGTGAGTCGACCATCCGACAGGGGGGTCCGTATGGAAACACCATATATTTT
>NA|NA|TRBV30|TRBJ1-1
CAWSPITVNTEAFF
TGTGCCTGGAGTCCTATCACAGTGAACACTGAAGCTTTCTTT
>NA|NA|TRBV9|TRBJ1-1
CASSVDGDSSEAFF
TGTGCCAGCAGCGTAGACGGTGATAGCTCCGAAGCTTTCTTT
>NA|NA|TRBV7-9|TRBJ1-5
CASSPGGQPQHF
TGTGCCAGCAGCCCGGGTGGTCAGCCCCAGCATTTT
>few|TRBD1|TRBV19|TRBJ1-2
CASTQIGTGDGYTF
TGTGCCAGTACCCAAATCGGGACAGGGGATGGCTACACCTTC
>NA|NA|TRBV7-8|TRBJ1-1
CASSQRPLNTEAFF
TGTGCCAGCAGCCAGCGCCCCTTGAACACTGAAGCTTTCTTT
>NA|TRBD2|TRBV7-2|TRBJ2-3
CASSPRLAGTTDTQYF
TGTGCCAGCAGCCCGCGACTAGCGGGGACCACAGATACGCAGTATTTT
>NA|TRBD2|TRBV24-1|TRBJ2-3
CATSESGGITDTQYF
TGTGCCACCAGTGAGAGCGGGGGGATCACAGATACGCAGTATTTT
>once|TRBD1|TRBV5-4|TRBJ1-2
CASRRGTGDNYGYTF
TGTGCCAGCAGGCGAGGGACAGGGGATAACTATGGCTACACCTTC
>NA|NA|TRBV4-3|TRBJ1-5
CASSQERQNRQPQHF
TGCGCCAGCAGCCAAGAGCGGCAGAACCGGCAGCCCCAGCATTTT
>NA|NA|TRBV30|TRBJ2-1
CAWSVLLPNEQFF
TGTGCCTGGAGTGTACTTTTGCCCAATGAGCAGTTCTTC